These 18 T cell receptor beta chains originate from one sample sequenced in a study of cytomegalovirus exposure and HLA in healthy donors. It was with 60 Vbeta and 13 Jbeta primers that the PCR ran. Clones were read by immunoSEQ multiplex PCR, and TCRdb kept only the in-frame ones, dropping some. This sample has some 140,000 clones, with over 75% found just once. Sequencing was done on a sample of PBMCs. These receptors all come from a woman aged 45 to 65 in good health and CMV-seropositive.

The V gene is TRBV5-8, the J gene TRBJ1-2; a weak D match, TRBD1 (5 bases). CDR1 and CDR2 from the germline V gene are SGHTS and YDEGEE. The CDR3 is 14 amino acids. V was pared by 5 bases and J by 4 bases, with 15 bases between. As DNA, the CDR3 is TGTGCCAGCAGAGGGGTCGGGGGGAGCTATGGCTACACCTTC. Residues: CASRGVGGSYGYTF.

In regard to this clone: The identical CDR3 is also encoded by other nucleotide sequences in the sample. The chain couples TRBV28 to TRBJ2-5, with 10 bases fitting TRBD1. Germline assignment: CDR1 MDHEN and CDR2 SYDVKM. This CDR3 is 18 amino acids long. V gave up 6 bases and J gave up 5 bases; unmatched junction bases: 18. The CDR3 nucleotides read TGTGCCAGCAGCACTAGCCTTACCTCTGGGACAGGGGAGGAGACCCAGTACTTC. As protein: CASSTSLTSGTGEETQYF. Full variable domain (missing parts from reference TRBV28 and TRBJ2-5): DVKVTQSSRYLVKRTGEKVFLECVQDMDHENMFWYRQDPGLGLRLIYFSYDVKMKEKGDIPEGYSVSREKKERFSLILESASTNQTSMYLCASSTSLTSGTGEETQYFGPGTRLLVL.

The rearrangement joins TRBV28 to TRBJ2-1; D remains unclear. CDR1 and CDR2 from the germline V gene are MDHEN and SYDVKM. V was shortened by 3 bases and J by 5 bases, with 2 bases between the two germline ends. The CDR3 is made up of 11 amino acids. CDR3 bases: TGTGCCAGCAGTTTCAACAATGAGCAGTTCTTC. Amino acid sequence: CASSFNNEQFF.

The rearrangement uses TRBV7-3 and TRBJ2-2; TRBD2 matches 9 bases. With 3 bases clipped from V and 4 bases from J, the junction kept 3 bases outside the gene matches. The CDR3 extends over 15 amino acids. CDR1 and CDR2 (germline): SGHTA, FQGTGA. The CDR3 reads CASSLRGGRTGELFF. The CDR3 nucleotides are TGTGCCAGCAGCTTGCGGGGGGGCCGCACCGGGGAGCTGTTTTTT.

Comment on this clone: One end of the junction fails to match germline, which may point to a read error. V gene TRBV7-7 combines with J gene TRBJ2-2; TRBD1 aligns across 9 bases. The CDR3 totals 14 residues. CDR1 and CDR2 (germline): SSHAT, FNYEAQ (reference sequence). The CDR3 nucleotides are TGTGCTAGCAGCTGGGACAGGGCCGCCGGGGAGCTGTTTTTT. Translated: CASSWDRAAGELFF. The entire variable domain, with the rest obtained from reference TRBV7-7 and TRBJ2-2, is as follows: GAGVSQSPRYKVTKRGQDVTLRCDPISSHATLYWYQQALGQGPEFLTYFNYEAQPDKSGLPSDRFSAERPEGSISTLTIQRTEQRDSAMYRCASSWDRAAGELFFGEGSRLTVL.

The chain links TRBV7-2 to TRBJ2-1; D is possibly TRBD2 (6 bases). Germline loops: CDR1 SGHTA, CDR2 FQGNSA. CDR3 size: 14 residues. V was shortened by 0 bases and J by 4 bases, with 7 bases between the two germline ends. CDR3 coding DNA: TGTGCCAGCAGCTTAGCGGGGGGTTACAATGAGCAGTTCTTC. Its translation: CASSLAGGYNEQFF.

The genes are TRBV7-9 and TRBJ2-1; no firm D call. CDR1 is SEHNR, CDR2 FQNEAQ, per germline (reference sequence). Trimming left V 4 bases short and J 9 bases short, with 13 bases between. The CDR3 spans 13 residues. This CDR3 reads CASSSLVSGEQFF. The CDR3 nucleotides read TGTGCCAGCAGCTCTTTGGTGTCGGGTGAGCAGTTCTTC. The full variable domain, rest sourced from reference TRBV7-9 and TRBJ2-1, is DTGVSQNPRHKITKRGQNVTFRCDPISEHNRLYWYRQTLGQGPEFLTYFQNEAQLEKSRLLSDRFSAERPKGSFSTLEIQRTEQGDSAMYLCASSSLVSGEQFFGPGTRLTVL.

With regard to this clone: One junction end disagrees with the germline gene, perhaps due to a read error. The chain uses TRBV28 and TRBJ2-2, with D perhaps matching TRBD2 (5 bases). This CDR3 comprises 16 residues. In germline, CDR1 is MDHEN, CDR2 SYDVKM. The CDR3 sequence is CASSGLGERDTGELFF. CDR3 DNA sequence: TGCGCCAGCAGTGGGCTCGGGGAGAGGGACACCGGGGAGCTGTTTTTT.

The chain employs TRBV28 and TRBJ1-6; D unclear. Between the trimmed V and J ends, which lost 2 bases and 6 bases, there was a span of 11 bases. This CDR3 comprises 15 residues. The germline V gene has CDR1 MDHEN and CDR2 SYDVKM. CDR3 residues: CASSLGQQPNSPLHF. The CDR3 DNA sequence: TGTGCCAGCAGTTTAGGTCAACAGCCTAATTCACCCCTCCACTTT.

V usage is TRBV7-3 and J usage is TRBJ1-1, with D hard to call. Germline V CDR1 and CDR2: SGHTA, FQGTGA. The CDR3 runs to 13 residues. V dropped 6 bases and J dropped 0 bases, with 8 bases sitting between them. Written as DNA, the CDR3 is TGTGCCAGCAGTAAAAACATGAACACTGAAGCTTTCTTT. Its translation is CASSKNMNTEAFF.

The rearrangement joins TRBV11-3 to TRBJ1-1, with 9 bases matching TRBD1. Trimming cost V 5 bases and J 7 bases; bases outside gene matches: 8. The CDR3 has 14 residues. Germline V gene sequence: CDR1 SGHNT, CDR2 YENEEA. As DNA, the CDR3 is TGTGCCAGCAGCACCGGACAGGGGTTGGGTGAAGCTTTCTTT. Translating gives CASSTGQGLGEAFF.

This chain links TRBV5-1 with TRBJ2-3, with 7 bases identical to TRBD2. This CDR3 has 14 amino acids. V shed 5 bases, J shed 4 bases, and the junction held 7 bases outside the gene matches. Germline V CDR1 and CDR2: SGHRS, YFSETQ. CDR3: CASRESGVPDTQYF. CDR3 DNA: TGCGCCAGCAGGGAGAGCGGGGTGCCAGATACGCAGTATTTT.

The V and J genes are TRBV6-5 and TRBJ2-7; possible D gene TRBD1, 6 bases. Between the trimmed V and J ends, which lost 5 bases and 6 bases, there was a span of 17 bases. There are 14 residues in the CDR3. Germline assignment: CDR1 MNHEY and CDR2 SVGAGI. CDR3 residues: CASSTRQAPREQYF. CDR3 nucleotide sequence: TGTGCCAGCAGTACTCGACAGGCCCCCCGCGAGCAGTACTTC.

This chain's CDR3 is CASSHDLGQGYRTYEQYF. The CDR3 nucleotides read TGTGCCAGCAGCCATGATCTGGGACAAGGGTACCGAACCTACGAGCAGTACTTC. The rearrangement uses TRBV4-2 and TRBJ2-7; D perhaps matches TRBD1 (6 bases). The CDR3 covers 18 residues. The V end lost 3 bases, the J end lost 2 bases, and 23 bases lay between the germline ends. Germline CDR1 LGHNA, CDR2 YNFKEQ.

The V gene is TRBV7-3, the J gene TRBJ2-6; D remains unclear. V dropped 2 bases and J dropped 0 bases, with 5 bases sitting between them. In germline, CDR1 is SGHTA, CDR2 FQGTGA. There are 15 residues in the CDR3. The CDR3 sequence is CASSLASSGANVLTF. DNA for the CDR3: TGTGCCAGCAGCTTAGCCAGCTCTGGGGCCAACGTCCTGACTTTC.

The rearrangement uses TRBV5-4 and TRBJ2-5, with 9 bases lining up with TRBD1. Germline-derived CDR1 and CDR2 are SGHNT and YYREEE (reference sequence). The CDR3 length is 14 residues. J lost 2 bases, V lost 4 bases, and 3 bases had no gene match. In DNA, the CDR3 is TGTGCCAGCAGCCCCGGGACAGGGCAAGAGACCCAGTACTTC. Protein sequence: CASSPGTGQETQYF.

The rearrangement joins TRBV27 to TRBJ1-2, with 7 bases aligning to TRBD1. Germline CDR1 and CDR2: MNHEY and SMNVEV (reference sequence). The J segment lost 4 bases and the V segment lost 6 bases, leaving 5 bases of the junction unmatched. CDR3 length: 13 residues. CDR3 DNA: TGTGCCAGCAGGGTAGGGGGCGGCTATGGCTACACCTTC. Translated: CASRVGGGYGYTF.

This chain uses TRBV2 with TRBJ1-2, with D tentatively TRBD1 (6 bases). Germline V gene data show CDR1 as SNHLY and CDR2 as FYNNEI. Trimming stripped 6 bases from V and 6 bases from J, with 20 bases between. There are 15 residues in the CDR3. This chain's CDR3 is CASRGSTGGGNGYTF. CDR3 DNA: TGTGCCAGCAGAGGGTCGACAGGAGGAGGCAATGGCTACACCTTC.